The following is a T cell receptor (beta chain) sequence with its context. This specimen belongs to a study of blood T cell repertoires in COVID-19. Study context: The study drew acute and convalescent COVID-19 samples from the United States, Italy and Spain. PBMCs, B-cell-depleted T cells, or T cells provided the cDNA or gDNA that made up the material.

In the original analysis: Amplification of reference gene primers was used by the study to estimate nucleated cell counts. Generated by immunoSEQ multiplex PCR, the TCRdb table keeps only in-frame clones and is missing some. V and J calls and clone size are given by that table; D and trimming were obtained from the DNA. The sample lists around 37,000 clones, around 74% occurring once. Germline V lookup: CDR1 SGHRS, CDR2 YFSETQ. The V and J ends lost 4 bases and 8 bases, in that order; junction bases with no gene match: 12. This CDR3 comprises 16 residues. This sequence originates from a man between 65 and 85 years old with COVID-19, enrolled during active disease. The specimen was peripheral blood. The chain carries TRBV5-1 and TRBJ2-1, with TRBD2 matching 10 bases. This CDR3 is CASSPSGSLPEYEQFF. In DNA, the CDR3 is TGCGCCAGCAGCCCTAGCGGGAGTCTTCCCGAGTATGAGCAGTTCTTC.